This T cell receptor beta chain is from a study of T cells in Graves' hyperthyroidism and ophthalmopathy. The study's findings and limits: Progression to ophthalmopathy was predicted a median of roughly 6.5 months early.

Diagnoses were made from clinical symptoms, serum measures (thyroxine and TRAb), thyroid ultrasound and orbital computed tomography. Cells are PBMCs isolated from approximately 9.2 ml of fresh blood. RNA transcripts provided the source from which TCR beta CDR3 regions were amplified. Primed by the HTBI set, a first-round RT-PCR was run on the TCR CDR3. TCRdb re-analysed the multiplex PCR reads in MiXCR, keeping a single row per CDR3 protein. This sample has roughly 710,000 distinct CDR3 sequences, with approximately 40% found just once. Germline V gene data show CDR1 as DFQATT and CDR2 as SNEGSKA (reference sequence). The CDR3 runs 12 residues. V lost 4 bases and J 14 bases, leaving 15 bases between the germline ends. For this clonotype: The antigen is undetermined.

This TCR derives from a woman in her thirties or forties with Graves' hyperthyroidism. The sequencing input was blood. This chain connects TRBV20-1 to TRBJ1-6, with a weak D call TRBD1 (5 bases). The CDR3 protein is CSAKGPGGTLHF. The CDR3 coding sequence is TGCAGTGCTAAAGGTCCCGGGGGTACCCTCCACTTT.